This T cell receptor beta chain was retrieved from a study of shared T cell receptors in the human thymus. Measured with immunoSEQ multiplex PCR; TCRdb has only the in-frame clones, and not every one. The sample shows hundreds of thousands of clones, around 87% of them seen only once. These data were also filed under a second study, of human thymus T cells. That source reports: It was from resections taken during corrective heart surgery that the thymus tissue came. V and J gene usage appeared biased in thymic and blood repertoires. Related research described strongly overlapping thymic repertoires in unrelated people.

This TCR was sampled from a boy under two years old with a congenital heart defect. What was sequenced was thymocytes.

The CDR3 protein is CASSRTLKSSYNEQFF. The CDR3 DNA reads TGCGCCAGCAGCCGCACCCTCAAGAGCTCCTACAATGAGCAGTTCTTC. V is TRBV4-3 and J is TRBJ2-1; D unresolved. The CDR3 covers 16 residues. Germline CDR1 LGHNA, CDR2 YSLEER. Trimming left V 4 bases short and J 0 bases short, with 13 bases between.